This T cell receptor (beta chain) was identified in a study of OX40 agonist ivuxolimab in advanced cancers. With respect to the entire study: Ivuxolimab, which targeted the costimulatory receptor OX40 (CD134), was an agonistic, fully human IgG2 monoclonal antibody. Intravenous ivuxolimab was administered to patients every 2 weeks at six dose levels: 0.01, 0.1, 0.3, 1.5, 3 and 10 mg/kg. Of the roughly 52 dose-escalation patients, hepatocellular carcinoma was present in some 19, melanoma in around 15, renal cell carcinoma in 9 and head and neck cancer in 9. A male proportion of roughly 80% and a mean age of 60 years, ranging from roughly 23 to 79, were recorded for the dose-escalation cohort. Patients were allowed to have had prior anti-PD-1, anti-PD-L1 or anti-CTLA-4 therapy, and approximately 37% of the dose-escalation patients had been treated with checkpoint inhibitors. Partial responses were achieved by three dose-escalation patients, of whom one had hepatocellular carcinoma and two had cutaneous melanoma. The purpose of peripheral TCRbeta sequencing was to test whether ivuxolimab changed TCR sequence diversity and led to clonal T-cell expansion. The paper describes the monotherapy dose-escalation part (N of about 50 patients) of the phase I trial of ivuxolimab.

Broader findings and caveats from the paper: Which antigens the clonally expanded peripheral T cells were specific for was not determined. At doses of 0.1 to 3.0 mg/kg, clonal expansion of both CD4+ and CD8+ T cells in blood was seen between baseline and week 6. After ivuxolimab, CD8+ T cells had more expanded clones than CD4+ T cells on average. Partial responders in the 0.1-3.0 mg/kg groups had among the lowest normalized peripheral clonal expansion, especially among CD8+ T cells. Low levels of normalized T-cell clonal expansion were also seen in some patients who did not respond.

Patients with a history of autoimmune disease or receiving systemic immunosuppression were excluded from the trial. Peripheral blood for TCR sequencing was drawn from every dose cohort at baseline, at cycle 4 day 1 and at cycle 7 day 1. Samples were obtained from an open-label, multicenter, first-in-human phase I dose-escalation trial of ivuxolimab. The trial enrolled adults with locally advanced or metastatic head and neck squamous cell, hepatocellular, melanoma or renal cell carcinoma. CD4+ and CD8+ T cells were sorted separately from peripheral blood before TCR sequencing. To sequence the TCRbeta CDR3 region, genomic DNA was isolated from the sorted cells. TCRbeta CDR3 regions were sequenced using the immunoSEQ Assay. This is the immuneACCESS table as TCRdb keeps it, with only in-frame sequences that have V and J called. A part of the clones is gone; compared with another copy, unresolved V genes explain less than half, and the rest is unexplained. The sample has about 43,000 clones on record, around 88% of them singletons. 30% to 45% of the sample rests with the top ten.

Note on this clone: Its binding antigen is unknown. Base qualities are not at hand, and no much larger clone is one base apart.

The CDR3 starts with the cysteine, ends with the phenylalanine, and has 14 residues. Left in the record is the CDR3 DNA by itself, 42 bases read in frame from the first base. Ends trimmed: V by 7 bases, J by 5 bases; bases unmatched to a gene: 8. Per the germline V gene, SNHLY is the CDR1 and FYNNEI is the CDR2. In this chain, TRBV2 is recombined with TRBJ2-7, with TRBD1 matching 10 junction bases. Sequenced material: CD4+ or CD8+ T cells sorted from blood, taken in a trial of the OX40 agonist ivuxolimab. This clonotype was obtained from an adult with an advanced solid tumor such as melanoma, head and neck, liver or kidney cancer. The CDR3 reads CASNSDRGRDEQYF. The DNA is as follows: TGTGCCAGCAACTCAGACAGGGGGCGGGACGAGCAGTACTTC. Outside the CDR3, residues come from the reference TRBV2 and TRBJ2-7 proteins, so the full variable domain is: EPEVTQTPSHQVTQMGQEVILRCVPISNHLYFYWYRQILGQKVEFLVSFYNNEISEKSEIFDDQFSVERPDGSNFTLKIRSTKLEDSAMYFCASNSDRGRDEQYFGPGTRLTVT.